What follows describes a single TCR beta chain. Its antigen is unidentified. This record belongs to a study of T-cell memory formation after mild COVID-19. Study in general: TCR clusters were mostly donor specific. Study results and caveats: Within pre-infection memory, some responding clones were found, suggesting cross-reactive memory joined. Nothing confirmed that second-wave clones peaking on day 37 were specific for SARS-CoV-2. CD8+ contracting clones occupied EMRA, while CD4+ ones occupied mainly CM and EM.

There are 15 residues in the CDR3. Germline CDR1 SQVTM, CDR2 ANQGSEA. Trimming stripped 4 bases from V and 4 bases from J, with 18 bases between. One entry per CDR3 protein, called by TCRdb with MiXCR from the 5' RACE reads. The table has around 470,000 distinct CDR3 sequences, 15% to 25% seen once; the top ten hold roughly 8.4%. The chain has TRBV29-1 and TRBJ2-3; D gene uncertain. The sample taken for sequencing was PBMCs or a T cell subset sorted from them (not recorded which). This receptor was obtained from an adult woman who had mild COVID-19 (a few samples of this study predate the infection). Cell type and time point are not known. CDR3 bases: TGCAGCGTTGGCCGAGTTGGGGTTTGGGCAGATACGCAGTATTTT. It encodes CSVGRVGVWADTQYF.